The present T cell receptor (beta chain) was sequenced within a study of blood T cell repertoires in COVID-19. Libraries were prepared by immunoSEQ multiplex PCR; TCRdb keeps only in-frame clonotypes and omits some of them. The sample holds roughly 54,000 clones, approximately 81% seen once. The sample comprised peripheral blood. This TCR came from a man in his fifties or sixties with acute or convalescent COVID-19.

The CDR3 DNA is TGTGCCACCAGTGGGGGGGATCCCTACGAGCAGTACTTC. It encodes CATSGGDPYEQYF. The chain combines TRBV24-1 with TRBJ2-7, with TRBD2 as a possible D gene (6 bases). Trimming shortened V by 5 bases and J by 2 bases, and 9 bases separated the two germline ends. The germline CDR1 and CDR2 sequences are KGHDR and SFDVKD. CDR3 length: 13 residues.